These 30 T cell receptor beta chains share one sample of origin, sequenced in a study of blood T cell repertoires in COVID-19. Clones were sequenced by immunoSEQ multiplex PCR, and TCRdb holds only the in-frame ones, with some missing. The table records 220,000 or so clones, approximately 88% of them present only once. Material: peripheral blood. These receptors were collected from a man aged 60-69 years who had recovered from COVID-19.

J is TRBJ2-1 and V is TRBV28; possibly TRBD2 for D (5 bases). Trimming took 4 bases from V and 7 from J, leaving 8 bases between them. CDR3 length: 12 amino acids. In germline, CDR1 is MDHEN, CDR2 SYDVKM. The DNA for the CDR3 is TGTGCCAGCAGTTGGCGGAGGAATGAGCAGTTCTTC. Translation gives CASSWRRNEQFF.

This chain links TRBV4-2 with TRBJ2-2; 8 bases are a match to TRBD1. With V trimmed by 1 base and J by 4 bases, 5 bases remained unmatched. Germline V gene lookup returns CDR1 LGHNA and CDR2 YNFKEQ. The CDR3 runs to 16 residues. The CDR3 is CASSQAGGAGTGELFF. The CDR3 coding sequence is TGTGCCAGCAGCCAAGCAGGGGGCGCGGGCACCGGGGAGCTGTTTTTT.

The chain joins TRBV5-4 to TRBJ2-3, with 11 nucleotides matching TRBD2. The CDR3 is 16 residues long. The germline V gene encodes CDR1 SGHNT and CDR2 YYREEE (reference sequence). V shed 4 bases and J 5 bases; nucleotides not matched to a gene: 9. The CDR3 DNA reads as TGTGCCAGCAGCCTCGGAATAGCGGGGGGGCAAGATACGCAGTATTTT. Translating gives CASSLGIAGGQDTQYF.

This clone was picked up one time. The J gene is TRBJ2-2, the V gene TRBV7-3; D is undetermined. CDR1 is SGHTA, CDR2 FQGTGA, per germline. The CDR3 runs to 17 residues. The V gene lost 5 bases and the J gene lost 1 base, with 17 bases spanning the gap. The DNA of the CDR3 is TGTGCCAGCAGCCCGGCCGCCCTCGGGTTGAACACCGGGGAGCTGTTTTTT. Protein: CASSPAALGLNTGELFF.

The chain is built from TRBV6-6 and TRBJ2-7; TRBD1 agrees at 10 bases. V shed 6 bases and J 5 bases; nucleotides not matched to a gene: 10. The CDR3 loop spans 15 amino acids. CDR1 MNHNY and CDR2 SVGAGI come from the germline V gene (reference sequence). CDR3 sequence: CASSVLGTGVDEQYF. CDR3 DNA sequence: TGTGCCAGCAGCGTACTAGGGACAGGGGTGGACGAGCAGTACTTC.

The chain joins TRBV11-3 to TRBJ2-7; D perhaps matches TRBD2 (6 bases). The germline V gene has CDR1 SGHNT and CDR2 YENEEA. The CDR3 extends over 15 amino acids. V was clipped by 5 bases and J by 3 bases, with 17 bases between them. The CDR3 here is CASSTPEGKSYEQYF. CDR3 bases: TGTGCCAGCAGCACCCCGGAGGGAAAGAGCTACGAGCAGTACTTC.

This rearrangement joins TRBV25-1 to TRBJ1-6; D is unresolved. The V gene's germline CDR1 is MGHDK and CDR2 SYGVNS. There are 15 residues in the CDR3. The V end was cut by 6 bases, the J end by 0 bases, with 9 bases between. DNA for the CDR3: TGTGCCAGCAGCCACAGTAGCTCCTATAATTCACCCCTCCACTTT. Protein: CASSHSSSYNSPLHF.

The V and J genes are TRBV7-2 and TRBJ1-2; no clear D. The CDR3 has 11 residues. CDR1 is SGHTA, CDR2 FQGNSA, per germline. Trimming took off 5 bases at V and 8 bases at J, with 9 bases between the two ends. The CDR3, as DNA: TGTGCCAGCAGCCCACGGTTGGGCTACACCTTC. This sequence encodes CASSPRLGYTF.

The J gene is TRBJ2-5, the V gene TRBV7-2; maybe TRBD2 (6 bases). The CDR3 has 17 amino acids. Germline CDR1 reads SGHTA; CDR2 reads FQGNSA. The germline V and J ends were trimmed by 2 bases and 1 base, with 17 bases remaining between them. CDR3 protein: CASSLRFWGGVQETQYF. CDR3 sequence (DNA): TGTGCCAGCAGCTTAAGGTTTTGGGGCGGGGTCCAAGAGACCCAGTACTTC.

This chain connects TRBV7-2 to TRBJ2-7; D is possibly TRBD2 (5 bases). Germline V gene sequence: CDR1 SGHTA, CDR2 FQGNSA. The CDR3 totals 14 residues. V was trimmed by 5 bases and J by 2 bases, leaving 13 bases between them. CDR3 residues: CASSDPGLPYEQYF. CDR3 nucleotide sequence: TGTGCCAGCAGCGACCCCGGACTTCCCTACGAGCAGTACTTC. Full variable domain (rest looked up from reference TRBV7-2 and TRBJ2-7): GAGVSQSPSNKVTEKGKDVELRCDPISGHTALYWYRQSLGQGLEFLIYFQGNSAPDKSGLPSDRFSAERTGGSVSTLTIQRTQQEDSAVYLCASSDPGLPYEQYFGPGTRLTVT.

CDR3 sequence: CASSDRDRINQPQHF. In DNA form, the CDR3 reads TGTGCCAGTTCCGACCGGGACAGGATCAATCAGCCCCAGCATTTT. The chain uses TRBV19 and TRBJ1-5; 8 nucleotides match TRBD1. The CDR3 length is 15 residues. The germline gives CDR1 LNHDA, CDR2 SQIVND (reference sequence). The junction had 9 bases not matched to a gene; V was cut back by 8 bases and J by 3 bases.

The chain employs TRBV25-1 and TRBJ2-7; tentative D call: TRBD2 (5 bases). The CDR3 has 15 amino acids. Germline values: CDR1 MGHDK, CDR2 SYGVNS. The V and J ends lost 2 bases and 0 bases respectively, with 11 bases between them. CDR3 DNA: TGTGCCAGCAGTGAAAAGGAGGCAGGCTCCTACGAGCAGTACTTC. This sequence encodes CASSEKEAGSYEQYF.

The genes are TRBV6-4 and TRBJ1-2; D uncertain. V lost 0 bases to trimming and J lost 4 bases, with 9 bases between them. This CDR3 spans 14 amino acids. CDR1 and CDR2 from the germline V gene are MRHNA and SNTAGT. The CDR3 loop reads CASSDSTSGYGYTF. In nucleotides, the CDR3 is TGTGCCAGCAGTGACTCGACATCTGGCTATGGCTACACCTTC.

The chain joins TRBV10-3 to TRBJ1-2; 7 nucleotides agree with TRBD1. Per the germline V gene, CDR1 is ENHRY and CDR2 is SYGVKD. Germline trimming cut 2 bases from V and 7 bases from J; bases unmatched to any gene: 13. The CDR3 totals 16 residues. CDR3 protein: CAISEPPSTGISGYTF. The DNA of the CDR3 is TGTGCCATCAGTGAGCCTCCCTCGACAGGGATTAGTGGCTACACCTTC.

This sequence joins TRBV28 and TRBJ2-6; maybe TRBD1 (6 bases). The CDR3 runs 15 residues. Germline loops: CDR1 MDHEN, CDR2 SYDVKM. V lost 4 bases to trimming and J lost 2 bases, with 9 bases between them. As DNA, the CDR3 is TGTGCCAGCAGTTACGAGGGGGCTGGGGCCAACGTCCTGACTTTC. It specifies CASSYEGAGANVLTF.

The rearrangement links TRBV5-1 to TRBJ2-7, with a tentative D call TRBD1 (6 bases). Trimming took off 4 bases at V and 6 bases at J, with 17 bases between the two ends. From germline, CDR1 is SGHRS and CDR2 YFSETQ. This CDR3 is built from 14 residues. CDR3 residues: CASSTDRAGREQYF. CDR3 nucleotides: TGCGCCAGCAGCACGGACAGAGCAGGACGCGAGCAGTACTTC.

The CDR3 bases are TGTGCCAGCAGCTCCGGACTAGCGGGGGGCAATGAGCAGTTCTTC. Translating gives CASSSGLAGGNEQFF. The J gene is TRBJ2-1, the V gene TRBV7-8, with TRBD2 matching over 14 bases. The CDR3 extends over 15 amino acids. Losses at the gene ends were 4 bases for V and 6 bases for J; bases not matched to a gene: 2. Germline values: CDR1 SGHVS, CDR2 FQNEAQ.

This clone was detected only once. J is TRBJ1-2 and V is TRBV5-4; maybe TRBD1 (6 bases). Germline CDR1 and CDR2: SGHNT and YYREEE (reference sequence). The V and J ends lost 4 bases and 1 base respectively, with 14 bases between them. This CDR3 has 15 residues. This CDR3 reads CASSLPTDSNYGYTF. As DNA, the CDR3 is TGTGCCAGCAGCCTGCCGACGGACAGTAACTATGGCTACACCTTC.

The J gene is TRBJ1-2, the V gene TRBV5-6; 8 bases fit TRBD1. Germline CDR1 SGHDT, CDR2 YYEEEE. V lost 4 bases, J lost 1 base, and 9 bases stayed unmatched. There are 16 residues in the CDR3. CDR3: CASSPSRDRRNYGYTF. The CDR3 coding sequence is TGTGCCAGCAGCCCGTCCCGGGACAGGCGTAACTATGGCTACACCTTC.

V is TRBV5-1 and J is TRBJ2-3; 9 nucleotides line up with TRBD1. Trimming cost V 3 bases and J 5 bases; bases outside gene matches: 10. CDR1 and CDR2 from the germline V gene are SGHRS and YFSETQ. The CDR3 loop spans 16 amino acids. Here the CDR3 reads CASSSDRGGGGDTQYF. Here the CDR3 DNA reads TGCGCCAGCAGCTCGGACAGGGGAGGAGGTGGAGATACGCAGTATTTT.

CDR3 loop: CASTPAGLNTGELFF. The DNA of the CDR3 is TGTGCCAGCACTCCGGCGGGATTGAACACCGGGGAGCTGTTTTTT. This chain uses TRBV2 with TRBJ2-2, with D possibly TRBD2 on 6 matching bases. Looked up from germline, CDR1 is SNHLY and CDR2 is FYNNEI. Trimming cost V 7 bases and J 1 base, with 13 bases left between them. The CDR3 loop spans 15 amino acids.

This chain connects TRBV19 to TRBJ2-1, with TRBD2 matching over 12 bases. The length of the CDR3 is 15 residues. CDR1 and CDR2 (germline): LNHDA, SQIVND (reference sequence). With V trimmed by 5 bases and J by 9 bases, 8 bases remained unmatched. The CDR3: CASSPRTSGAGEQFF. As DNA, the CDR3 is TGTGCCAGTAGTCCCCGGACTAGCGGGGCGGGTGAGCAGTTCTTC.

This clone has more than one count but fewer than ten. This same CDR3 is encoded by further DNA sequences in the sample. The chain links TRBV18 to TRBJ1-5; the D gene is possibly TRBD1 (5 bases). There are 14 residues in the CDR3. The V end lost 3 bases, the J end lost 4 bases, and 10 bases lay between the germline ends. Germline CDR1 and CDR2: KGHSH and LQKENI. Here the CDR3 reads CASSPSGGNQPQHF. The CDR3 region has the DNA TGTGCCAGCTCACCGTCGGGGGGAAATCAGCCCCAGCATTTT.

The J gene is TRBJ2-2, the V gene TRBV6-2 or TRBV6-3, with a tentative D call TRBD1 (5 bases). V lost 8 bases and J 4 bases, leaving 17 bases between the germline ends. Germline V gene sequence: CDR1 MNHEY, CDR2 SVGEGT. The CDR3 contains 15 residues. The CDR3 loop reads CASGPLRTLTGELFF. For the CDR3, the DNA is TGTGCCAGCGGCCCGTTGAGGACACTCACCGGGGAGCTGTTTTTT.

CDR3 coding DNA: TGTGCCAGCAGTGGCGGACAGGGGGAATATGGCTACACCTTC. It is translated as CASSGGQGEYGYTF. The chain links TRBV6-2 or TRBV6-3 to TRBJ1-2; 10 bases fit TRBD1. Per the germline V gene, CDR1 is MNHEY and CDR2 is SVGEGT. The CDR3 is 14 amino acids. The ends lost 5 bases at V and 5 bases at J; junction bases unmatched: 5.

The chain is built from TRBV2 and TRBJ2-1, with D tentatively TRBD2 (6 bases). Germline V lookup: CDR1 SNHLY, CDR2 FYNNEI. This CDR3 is 14 amino acids long. Trimming cost V 7 bases and J 6 bases, with 16 bases left between them. The CDR3 region is CASIRREEFNEQFF. The DNA for the CDR3 is TGTGCCAGCATCCGGAGGGAGGAGTTCAATGAGCAGTTCTTC.

The chain has TRBV11-3 and TRBJ2-7, with D possibly TRBD2 on 5 matching bases. CDR1 SGHNT and CDR2 YENEEA come from the germline V gene. The CDR3 sequence is 16 residues long. V was trimmed by 0 bases and J by 0 bases, leaving 12 bases between them. The CDR3 protein is CASSLDQSGTSYEQYF. Written as DNA, the CDR3 is TGTGCCAGCAGCTTAGATCAGAGCGGAACCTCCTACGAGCAGTACTTC.

The CDR3 sequence is CASSLEGPLSIAGSEQFF. The CDR3 bases are TGTGCCAGCAGTTTAGAAGGGCCTCTTAGCATCGCGGGGAGTGAGCAGTTCTTC. V gene TRBV27 combines with J gene TRBJ2-1; TRBD2 is a possible D gene (6 bases). The CDR3 covers 18 residues. Germline loops: CDR1 MNHEY, CDR2 SMNVEV (reference sequence). Trimming took off 2 bases at V and 9 bases at J, with 26 bases between the two ends.

This clone was seen more than once but under ten times. The chain recombines TRBV19 with TRBJ1-5, with D possibly matching TRBD1 (6 bases). V lost 3 bases and J lost 5, with 11 bases in between. The CDR3 has 14 residues. Germline V gene lookup returns CDR1 LNHDA and CDR2 SQIVND (reference sequence). CDR3 nucleotides: TGTGCCAGTAGTATTTGGGGGCAGGATCAGCCCCAGCATTTT. It encodes CASSIWGQDQPQHF.

This chain uses TRBV12-3 or TRBV12-4 with TRBJ2-7, with D perhaps matching TRBD1 (6 bases). This CDR3 contains 13 residues. Between the trimmed V and J ends, which lost 6 bases and 1 base, there was a span of 10 bases. For the CDR3, the DNA is TGTGCCAGCAGACGGACAGCGTCCTACGAGCAGTACTTC. Translating it yields CASRRTASYEQYF.